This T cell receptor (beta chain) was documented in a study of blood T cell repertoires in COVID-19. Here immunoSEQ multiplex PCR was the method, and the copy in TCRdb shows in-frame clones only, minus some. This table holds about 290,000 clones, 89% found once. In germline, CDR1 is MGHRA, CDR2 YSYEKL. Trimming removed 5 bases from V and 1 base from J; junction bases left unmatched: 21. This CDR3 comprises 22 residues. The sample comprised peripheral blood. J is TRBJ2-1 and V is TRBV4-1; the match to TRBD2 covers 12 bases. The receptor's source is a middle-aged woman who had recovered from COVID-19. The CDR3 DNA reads TGCGCCAGCAGCGCCTTTGATCGGCCCTACGCGACTAGCGGGAGTTCCTACAATGAGCAGTTCTTC. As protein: CASSAFDRPYATSGSSYNEQFF.